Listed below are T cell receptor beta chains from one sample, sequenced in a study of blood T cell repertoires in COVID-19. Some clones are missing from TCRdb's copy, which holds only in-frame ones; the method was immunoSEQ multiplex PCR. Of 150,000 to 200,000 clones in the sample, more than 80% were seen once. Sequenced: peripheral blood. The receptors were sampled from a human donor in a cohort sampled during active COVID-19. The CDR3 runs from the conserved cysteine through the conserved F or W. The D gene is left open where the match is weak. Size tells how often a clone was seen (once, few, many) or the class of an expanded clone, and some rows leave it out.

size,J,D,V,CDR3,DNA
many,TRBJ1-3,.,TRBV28,CASSLTVEENTIYF,TGTGCCAGCAGTTTAACGGTGGAGGAAAACACCATATATTTT
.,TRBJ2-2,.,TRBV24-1,CATSDSLAGELFF,TGTGCCACCAGTGATTCACTAGCCGGGGAGCTGTTTTTT
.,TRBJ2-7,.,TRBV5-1,CASSLAMQGPYEQYF,TGCGCCAGCAGCTTGGCCATGCAGGGCCCCTACGAGCAGTACTTC
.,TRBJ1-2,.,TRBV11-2,CASSSLRREKFYGYTF,TGTGCCAGCAGCTCCCTACGGAGGGAAAAGTTCTATGGCTACACCTTC
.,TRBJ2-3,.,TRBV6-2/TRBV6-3,CASSPESVTDTQYF,TGTGCCAGCAGCCCCGAAAGCGTCACAGATACGCAGTATTTT
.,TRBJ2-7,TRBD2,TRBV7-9,CASSSSDGGSPREQYF,TGTGCCAGCAGCTCCAGTGATGGCGGGAGTCCCCGCGAGCAGTACTTC
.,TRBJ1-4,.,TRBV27,CASSLLTGEKLFF,TGTGCCAGCAGTTTATTAACAGGCGAAAAACTGTTTTTT
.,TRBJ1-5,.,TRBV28,CASSSSVGNQPQHF,TGTGCCAGCAGTTCCTCCGTTGGCAATCAGCCCCAGCATTTT
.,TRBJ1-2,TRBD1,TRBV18,CASSSTGGPAYGYTF,TGTGCCAGCTCATCGACAGGGGGCCCAGCGTATGGCTACACCTTC
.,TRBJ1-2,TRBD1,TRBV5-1,CASSLGGTDYGYTF,TGCGCCAGCAGCTTGGGAGGGACAGATTATGGCTACACCTTC
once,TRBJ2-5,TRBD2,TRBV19,CASSPSGLAEQETQYF,TGTGCCAGTAGTCCCTCCGGACTAGCGGAGCAAGAGACCCAGTACTTC
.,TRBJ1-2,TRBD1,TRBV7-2,CASSQNRGLSGGYTF,TGTGCCAGCAGCCAGAACAGGGGGTTATCTGGTGGCTACACCTTC
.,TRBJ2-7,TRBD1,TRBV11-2,CASSLISRDRGKPYEQYF,TGTGCCAGCAGCTTAATCTCCAGGGACAGGGGGAAGCCCTACGAGCAGTACTTC
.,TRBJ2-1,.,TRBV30,CAWSATYNEQFF,TGTGCCTGGAGTGCAACCTACAATGAGCAGTTCTTC
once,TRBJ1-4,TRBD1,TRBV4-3,CASSDQGGGEKLFF,TGCGCCAGCAGCGACCAGGGGGGAGGTGAAAAACTGTTTTTT
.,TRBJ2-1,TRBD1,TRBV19,CASIDRGWNEQFF,TGTGCCAGTATCGACAGGGGTTGGAATGAGCAGTTCTTC
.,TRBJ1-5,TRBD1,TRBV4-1,CASSPQSTGYSNQPQHF,TGCGCCAGCAGCCCGCAATCGACAGGGTATAGCAATCAGCCCCAGCATTTT